These 31 T cell receptor beta chains share one sample of origin, sequenced in a study of cytomegalovirus exposure and HLA in healthy donors. A multiplex PCR was run with 60 Vbeta primers and 13 Jbeta primers. The method was immunoSEQ multiplex PCR; TCRdb's version includes in-frame clones alone and lacks a portion of them. The data show about 140,000 clones, with more than 75% seen just once and 2% to 2.5% held by the top ten. Sequenced material: PBMCs. These receptor sequences come from a man aged 50-59 years in good health and CMV-seronegative.

The chain uses TRBV19 and TRBJ1-1, with D possibly TRBD1 on 6 matching bases. V was shortened by 8 bases and J by 3 bases, with 16 bases between the two germline ends. Germline lookup yields CDR1 LNHDA and CDR2 SQIVND (reference sequence). CDR3 length equals 14 residues. The CDR3 DNA reads TGTGCCAGTGAATTCGGGACACCACACACTGAAGCTTTCTTT. Its translation is CASEFGTPHTEAFF.

The chain employs TRBV6-1 and TRBJ2-2; D call uncertain. The CDR3 loop spans 12 amino acids. V was trimmed by 7 bases and J by 6 bases, leaving 9 bases between them. CDR1 and CDR2 from the germline V gene are MNHNS and SASEGT. CDR3 nucleotide sequence: TGTGCCAGCAAGGCGGAATCCGGGGAGCTGTTTTTT. It yields the protein CASKAESGELFF.

The chain carries TRBV11-2 and TRBJ2-5; TRBD2 agrees at 10 bases. In germline, CDR1 is SGHAT, CDR2 FQNNGV. After removal of 2 bases from V and 10 bases from J, the junction contained 13 bases not matched to a gene. The CDR3 spans 16 residues. Here the CDR3 reads CASSLLPSGRLVSQYF. The CDR3 DNA follows: TGTGCCAGCAGCTTATTACCTAGCGGGAGATTAGTGAGCCAGTACTTC.

The V gene is TRBV6-1, the J gene TRBJ1-5; no firm D call. The CDR3 consists of 14 residues. Trimming removed 10 bases at V and 3 bases at J, with 16 bases between. Germline V gene lookup returns CDR1 MNHNS and CDR2 SASEGT. The CDR3 bases are TGTGCCACCGAACGGCCGGGTTCCAATCAGCCCCAGCATTTT. Its protein product is CATERPGSNQPQHF.

The chain uses TRBV30 and TRBJ2-7; D unresolved. Trimming cost V 0 bases and J 3 bases, with 9 bases left between them. Looked up from germline, CDR1 is GTSNPN and CDR2 is SVGIG (reference sequence). The CDR3 has 13 amino acids. The chain's CDR3 is CAWSVTSVYEQYF. The CDR3 coding sequence is TGTGCCTGGAGTGTAACCAGTGTCTACGAGCAGTACTTC. The variable domain in full, completed from reference TRBV30 and TRBJ2-7, reads SQTIHQWPATLVQPVGSPLSLECTVEGTSNPNLYWYRQAAGRGLQLLFYSVGIGQISSEVPQNLSASRPQDRQFILSSKKLLLSDSGFYLCAWSVTSVYEQYFGPGTRLTVT.

The CDR3 sequence is CASSFTSGTYEQYF. The DNA for the CDR3 is TGTGCCAGCAGCTTTACTAGCGGTACCTACGAGCAGTACTTC. This chain links TRBV11-2 with TRBJ2-7, with TRBD2 matching 8 bases. Trimming took 3 bases from V and 2 from J; bases not matched to a gene: 3. Germline V gene data show CDR1 as SGHAT and CDR2 as FQNNGV. There are 14 residues in the CDR3.

This clone has only one observation. This chain connects TRBV5-5 to TRBJ1-1; D remains unclear. V dropped 0 bases and J dropped 0 bases, with 6 bases sitting between them. The germline gives CDR1 SGHKS, CDR2 YYEKEE (reference sequence). The CDR3 is 14 amino acids. For the CDR3, the DNA is TGTGCCAGCAGCTTGGGGCCCCTGAACACTGAAGCTTTCTTT. Encoded protein: CASSLGPLNTEAFF. Using reference TRBV5-5 and TRBJ1-1 for the parts outside the CDR3, the full variable domain is DAGVTQSPTHLIKTRGQQVTLRCSPISGHKSVSWYQQVLGQGPQFIFQYYEKEERGRGNFPDRFSARQFPNYSSELNVNALLLGDSALYLCASSLGPLNTEAFFGQGTRLTVV.

The V and J genes are TRBV7-8 and TRBJ1-5, with D possibly TRBD1 on 5 matching bases. In germline, CDR1 is SGHVS, CDR2 FQNEAQ. The CDR3 spans 12 residues. The CDR3 sequence: CAGGVRDQPQHF. The CDR3 bases are TGTGCGGGGGGGGTTAGGGATCAGCCCCAGCATTTT.

The chain recombines TRBV5-6 with TRBJ2-1; a possible D gene is TRBD2 (7 bases). The ends were cut back, 7 bases at V and 9 bases at J, with 23 bases in the middle. The CDR3 runs to 15 residues. CDR1 is SGHDT and CDR2 is YYEEEE in the germline V gene. This chain's CDR3 is CASAGRDKGGGEQFF. The CDR3 DNA follows: TGTGCCAGCGCAGGGCGGGACAAGGGGGGGGGTGAGCAGTTCTTC.

This clone came up a few times. The chain carries TRBV6-6 and TRBJ2-3; 7 nucleotides line up with TRBD2. The length of the CDR3 is 16 residues. Trimming took 8 bases from V and 5 from J; bases not matched to a gene: 16. Germline V gene sequence: CDR1 MNHNY, CDR2 SVGAGI (reference sequence). Here the CDR3 DNA reads TGTGCCAGCCAGTTAGGTGGACTAGTTGGACAAGATACGCAGTATTTT. Translation: CASQLGGLVGQDTQYF.

DNA of the CDR3: TGTGCCAGTAGTATAGTGTTCCCCCCAGCGGGAGGCGAGACCCAGTACTTC. Translating gives CASSIVFPPAGGETQYF. This chain links TRBV19 with TRBJ2-5; 9 nucleotides align to TRBD2. The CDR3 is 17 amino acids. J was trimmed by 5 bases and V by 1 base; bases with no gene match: 11. Germline CDR1 LNHDA, CDR2 SQIVND (reference sequence).

The chain uses TRBV27 and TRBJ2-1, with 13 bases identical to TRBD2. The J segment lost 10 bases and the V segment lost 6 bases, leaving 9 bases of the junction unmatched. Looked up from germline, CDR1 is MNHEY and CDR2 is SMNVEV (reference sequence). The CDR3 has 15 residues. Here the CDR3 DNA reads TGTGCCAGCAGGACACTAGCGGGGGGGCCGGGAGAGCAGTTCTTC. Amino acid sequence: CASRTLAGGPGEQFF.

The V gene is TRBV28, the J gene TRBJ1-1; 9 bases line up with TRBD1. Germline lookup yields CDR1 MDHEN and CDR2 SYDVKM. CDR3 length: 15 residues. The V segment lost 6 bases and the J segment 4 bases; nucleotides outside the gene matches: 9. The CDR3 spells CASSGGGQGSTEAFF. The CDR3 DNA sequence: TGTGCCAGCAGCGGGGGGGGACAGGGAAGCACTGAAGCTTTCTTT.

This clone was seen repeatedly, ten times or more. The rearrangement joins TRBV7-3 to TRBJ1-1; D not resolved. Trimming took 0 bases from V and 4 from J, leaving 12 bases between them. There are 15 residues in the CDR3. The germline V gene has CDR1 SGHTA and CDR2 FQGTGA. Written as DNA, the CDR3 is TGTGCCAGCAGCTTAACGGGAGGACCTGGCACTGAAGCTTTCTTT. It is translated as CASSLTGGPGTEAFF.

This sequence joins TRBV30 and TRBJ2-1; tentatively, D is TRBD2 (5 bases). Germline loops: CDR1 GTSNPN, CDR2 SVGIG (reference sequence). The V and J ends lost 3 bases and 0 bases respectively, with 18 bases between them. The CDR3 runs to 17 residues. This CDR3 is CAWSRIGVISSYNEQFF. CDR3 in DNA: TGTGCCTGGAGCCGCATCGGGGTCATAAGCTCCTACAATGAGCAGTTCTTC.

The rearrangement links TRBV15 to TRBJ2-1; TRBD1 matches at 8 bases. Germline CDR1 and CDR2: LNHNV and YYDKDF (reference sequence). J gave up 8 bases and V 5 bases, and 20 bases lay outside the gene matches. The CDR3 spans 18 residues. The chain's CDR3 is CATSSAGRRDTGGDEQFF. In DNA form, the CDR3 reads TGTGCCACCAGCTCAGCGGGCCGAAGGGACACAGGGGGTGATGAGCAGTTCTTC.

The chain joins TRBV29-1 to TRBJ2-5, with 8 bases lining up with TRBD2. The CDR3 runs to 14 residues. CDR1 and CDR2 from the germline V gene are SQVTM and ANQGSEA. With V trimmed by 5 bases and J by 7 bases, 12 bases remained unmatched. The CDR3 DNA reads as TGCAGCGTTCTTCGGGAGGGCCATAAAGGGACCCAGTACTTC. Its protein is CSVLREGHKGTQYF.

The table lists this clone with a count of one. The rearrangement uses TRBV13 and TRBJ1-1; 10 nucleotides match TRBD1. CDR1 is PRHDT, CDR2 FYEKMQ, per germline (reference sequence). V shed 4 bases, J shed 1 base, and the junction held 3 bases outside the gene matches. The CDR3 is 15 residues long. The DNA of the CDR3 is TGTGCCAGCAGCTCTCGGACAGGGGGGAACACTGAAGCTTTCTTT. It encodes CASSSRTGGNTEAFF. Together with reference TRBV13 and TRBJ1-1, the CDR3 gives the full variable domain: AAGVIQSPRHLIKEKRETATLKCYPIPRHDTVYWYQQGPGQDPQFLISFYEKMQSDKGSIPDRFSAQQFSDYHSELNMSSLELGDSALYFCASSSRTGGNTEAFFGQGTRLTVV.

The chain couples TRBV6-1 to TRBJ2-6; possible D gene TRBD1, 5 bases. The V gene lost 10 bases and the J gene lost 3 bases, with 13 bases spanning the gap. The germline gives CDR1 MNHNS, CDR2 SASEGT. The CDR3 consists of 14 residues. This CDR3 reads CATLGEIGANVLTF. Here the CDR3 DNA reads TGTGCCACTTTAGGGGAAATTGGGGCCAACGTCCTGACTTTC.

The rearrangement links TRBV4-2 to TRBJ2-5; 7 bases line up with TRBD1. Losses at the gene ends were 2 bases for V and 4 bases for J; bases not matched to a gene: 4. Germline lookup yields CDR1 LGHNA and CDR2 YNFKEQ. The CDR3 covers 14 residues. CDR3 sequence reads: CASSQTGAGETQYF. As DNA, the CDR3 is TGTGCCAGCAGCCAAACAGGGGCAGGAGAGACCCAGTACTTC.

The sample holds one count of this clone. The gene calls are TRBV5-6 and TRBJ2-2; 7 bases agree with TRBD1. The CDR3 is made up of 15 amino acids. Germline CDR1 and CDR2: SGHDT and YYEEEE. V trimming: 1 base; J trimming: 10 bases; junction bases outside the gene matches: 10. The DNA of the CDR3 is TGTGCCAGCAGCTTGTATAGATGGGACAGCTCGGAGCTGTTTTTT. Translated: CASSLYRWDSSELFF.

The V call is TRBV2, the J call TRBJ2-5, with a possible D match to TRBD1 (6 bases). The CDR3 has 16 residues. Trimming cost V 6 bases and J 1 base, with 18 bases left between them. Germline CDR1 SNHLY, CDR2 FYNNEI. The CDR3 region is CASSLNTPQGQETQYF. As DNA, the CDR3 is TGTGCCAGCAGCCTTAACACCCCACAGGGCCAAGAGACCCAGTACTTC.

CDR3 sequence: CASSLANSGETQYF. As DNA, the CDR3 is TGTGCCAGCAGTTTGGCGAACTCGGGAGAGACCCAGTACTTC. The chain joins TRBV28 to TRBJ2-5, with D hard to call. With 3 bases removed from V and 4 bases from J, the gap between germline ends came to 12 bases. Germline CDR1 is MDHEN and CDR2 is SYDVKM. CDR3 size: 14 residues. The full variable domain, its missing parts supplied by reference TRBV28 and TRBJ2-5, is DVKVTQSSRYLVKRTGEKVFLECVQDMDHENMFWYRQDPGLGLRLIYFSYDVKMKEKGDIPEGYSVSREKKERFSLILESASTNQTSMYLCASSLANSGETQYFGPGTRLLVL.

This clone was recorded a few times. V usage is TRBV9 and J usage is TRBJ1-3; D is undetermined. V gave up 2 bases and J gave up 7 bases, with 10 bases separating them. Germline values: CDR1 SGDLS, CDR2 YYNGEE. The CDR3 is 13 amino acids. CDR3 nucleotide sequence: TGTGCCAGCAGCGTGCTCCTCGGGAACACCATATATTTT. Amino acid sequence: CASSVLLGNTIYF.

V gene TRBV10-2 combines with J gene TRBJ1-5; D uncertain. V lost 10 bases to trimming and J lost 6 bases, with 7 bases between them. The CDR3 spans 10 residues. The germline gives CDR1 WSHSY, CDR2 SAAADI. DNA of the CDR3: TGCGCCATTACGCGTCAGCCCCAGCATTTT. The encoded protein is CAITRQPQHF.

There are a few counts of this clone. This chain uses TRBV11-2 with TRBJ2-2; TRBD1 might be the D (5 bases). The CDR3 contains 13 residues. V lost 5 bases and J 2 bases, leaving 6 bases between the germline ends. Germline values: CDR1 SGHAT, CDR2 FQNNGV. The DNA of the CDR3 is TGTGCCAGCAGCGACAGAAACACCGGGGAGCTGTTTTTT. Protein: CASSDRNTGELFF.

This rearrangement joins TRBV5-1 to TRBJ1-3; 7 bases are shared with TRBD1. The germline V gene has CDR1 SGHRS and CDR2 YFSETQ. V trimming: 0 bases; J trimming: 3 bases; junction bases outside the gene matches: 6. The CDR3 loop spans 16 amino acids. CDR3 nucleotides: TGCGCCAGCAGCTTGGAGGGACAGTCTAATGGAAACACCATATATTTT. It yields the protein CASSLEGQSNGNTIYF.

The chain recombines TRBV30 with TRBJ2-3; 10 nucleotides align to TRBD2. V lost 0 bases, J lost 4 bases, and 7 bases stayed unmatched. Germline CDR1 and CDR2: GTSNPN and SVGIG (reference sequence). CDR3 length: 16 amino acids. CDR3 in amino acids: CAWSVRSSGSPDTQYF. The CDR3 coding sequence is TGTGCCTGGAGTGTAAGGTCTAGCGGGAGCCCAGATACGCAGTATTTT. Supplemented by reference TRBV30 and TRBJ2-3, the full variable domain reads SQTIHQWPATLVQPVGSPLSLECTVEGTSNPNLYWYRQAAGRGLQLLFYSVGIGQISSEVPQNLSASRPQDRQFILSSKKLLLSDSGFYLCAWSVRSSGSPDTQYFGPGTRLTVL.

This chain joins TRBV19 and TRBJ2-1; D is unresolved. This CDR3 comprises 14 residues. Between the trimmed V and J ends, which lost 4 bases and 0 bases, there was a span of 7 bases. Germline V lookup: CDR1 LNHDA, CDR2 SQIVND (reference sequence). CDR3 residues: CASSRGLSYNEQFF. In DNA form, the CDR3 reads TGTGCCAGTAGTAGAGGTCTCTCCTACAATGAGCAGTTCTTC.

V gene TRBV5-6 combines with J gene TRBJ1-5; D is unresolved. Trimming removed 4 bases at V and 7 bases at J, with 15 bases between. The CDR3 covers 14 residues. Germline CDR1 reads SGHDT; CDR2 reads YYEEEE. CDR3 protein: CASSPGGFGQPQHF. CDR3 in DNA: TGTGCCAGCAGCCCGGGAGGATTCGGGCAGCCCCAGCATTTT.

The chain joins TRBV13 to TRBJ2-2, with a tentative D call TRBD2 (6 bases). This CDR3 region has 14 residues. CDR1 and CDR2 (germline): PRHDT, FYEKMQ (reference sequence). V was pared by 1 base and J by 7 bases, with 10 bases between. The CDR3 region is CASSLAVGGGELFF. CDR3 nucleotide sequence: TGTGCCAGCAGCTTAGCCGTGGGAGGCGGGGAGCTGTTTTTT.